The present TCR beta chain was sequenced within a study of CD8 T cells in ankylosing spondylitis. This clonotype was recorded many times. Its specificity is not known. Germline lookup yields CDR1 DFQATT and CDR2 SNEGSKA (reference sequence). The ends lost 0 bases at V and 2 bases at J; junction bases unmatched: 0. The CDR3 contains 14 residues. General observations from the study: Past studies reported some motif variants in reactive arthritis synovial fluid and blood. Seemingly distinctive of ankylosing spondylitis blood was a TCR beta motif formed by eight highly homologous variants. In peripheral blood, disease-linked CD8+ clones occurred at relatively low frequencies.

By quantitative 5'-RACE with molecular barcodes, the TCR beta libraries were made. TCRdb passed the 5' RACE reads through MiXCR, listing each CDR3 protein once. This sample carries about 160,000 distinct CDR3 sequences, around 9.6% of them seen once, and the ten largest clones take roughly 16%. The sequence was obtained from a female donor with ankylosing spondylitis or in good health (not recorded which). Sequenced material: blood, either unsorted or a sorted T cell fraction (not recorded which). V and J are TRBV20-1 and TRBJ2-1; 8 bases line up with TRBD2. In DNA, the CDR3 is TGCAGTGCTAGAGATAGCGGGACCTACAATGAGCAGTTCTTC. Its protein is CSARDSGTYNEQFF.